These 15 T cell receptor beta chains share one sample of origin, sequenced in a study of blood T cell repertoires in COVID-19 (dated by TCRdb to 2020 to 2021). Preparation of the library involved the immunoSEQ multiplex PCR assay. In TCRdb, the immuneACCESS table is reduced to in-frame sequences with V and J assigned. These tables do not hold every clone; where another copy was compared, an unresolved V gene accounts for under half, and the others remain unexplained. The sample records about 80,000 clones, 80% to 85% of which are singletons. Approximately 33% of the sample is taken by the ten largest. The source material was peripheral blood. The receptors were sampled from a woman aged 70-85 years with acute or convalescent COVID-19.

The CDR3 reads CASSVGSSLADTQYF. The CDR3 nucleotides are TGTGCCAGCAGCGTAGGGTCTAGTCTGGCGGATACGCAGTATTTT. The chain has TRBV9 and TRBJ2-3; no definite D call. Germline-derived CDR1 and CDR2 are SGDLS and YYNGEE. This CDR3 has 15 residues. The V end lost 0 bases, the J end lost 6 bases, and 14 bases lay between the germline ends.

The V call is TRBV5-1, the J call TRBJ2-1; a possible D gene is TRBD2 (5 bases). Germline CDR1 SGHRS, CDR2 YFSETQ. V lost 1 base, J lost 6 bases, and 8 bases lay in between. The length of the CDR3 is 13 residues. This CDR3 is CASSLRGPNEQFF. Here the CDR3 DNA reads TGCGCCAGCAGCTTGCGGGGTCCCAATGAGCAGTTCTTC.

The chain couples TRBV3-1 (or the pseudogene TRBV3-2) to TRBJ2-1, with TRBD1 matching over 7 bases. Germline assignment: CDR1 LGHDT and CDR2 YNNKEL (reference sequence). CDR3 size: 15 residues. V dropped 2 bases and J dropped 4; count of bases not matched to a gene: 5. The CDR3 protein is CASSQQMTGYNEQFF. CDR3 bases: TGTGCCAGCAGCCAACAGATGACAGGGTACAATGAGCAGTTCTTC.

This clone has just a few counts. This chain links TRBV7-2 with TRBJ2-7; TRBD1 agrees at 8 bases. V was pared by 2 bases and J by 10 bases, with 7 bases of the junction left unmatched. The V gene's germline CDR1 is SGHTA and CDR2 FQGNSA. The CDR3 sequence is 13 residues long. The CDR3 sequence is CASSLSSGGAQYF. The CDR3 DNA is TGTGCCAGCAGCTTAAGTTCAGGGGGCGCACAGTACTTC.

This chain uses TRBV7-8 with TRBJ2-3; the match to TRBD2 covers 8 bases. Germline V gene data show CDR1 as SGHVS and CDR2 as FQNEAQ. Trimming cost V 1 base and J 1 base; bases outside gene matches: 7. The CDR3 runs 17 residues. CDR3 amino acids: CASSLGPSGSGTDTQYF. CDR3 in DNA: TGTGCCAGCAGCTTAGGTCCTAGCGGGTCAGGCACAGATACGCAGTATTTT. Drawing the rest from reference TRBV7-8 and TRBJ2-3, the complete variable domain is GAGVSQSPRYKVAKRGQDVALRCDPISGHVSLFWYQQALGQGPEFLTYFQNEAQLDKSGLPSDRFFAERPEGSVSTLKIQRTQQEDSAVYLCASSLGPSGSGTDTQYFGPGTRLTVL.

V is TRBV9 and J is TRBJ2-7; 7 positions agree with TRBD2. CDR3 length equals 13 residues. Germline CDR1 SGDLS, CDR2 YYNGEE. The junction had 5 bases not matched to a gene; V was cut back by 1 base and J by 7 bases. The CDR3: CASSVPPGGEQYF. As DNA, the CDR3 is TGTGCCAGCAGCGTACCCCCGGGGGGAGAGCAGTACTTC. Supplemented by reference TRBV9 and TRBJ2-7, the full variable domain reads DSGVTQTPKHLITATGQRVTLRCSPRSGDLSVYWYQQSLDQGLQFLIQYYNGEERAKGNILERFSAQQFPDLHSELNLSSLELGDSALYFCASSVPPGGEQYFGPGTRLTVT.

The chain couples TRBV5-1 to TRBJ2-3, with TRBD2 identical over 12 bases. Germline values: CDR1 SGHRS, CDR2 YFSETQ. V gave up 6 bases and J gave up 2 bases; unmatched junction bases: 4. This CDR3 has 15 residues. CDR3 bases: TGCGCCAGCAAGACTAGCGGGAGCGACACAGATACGCAGTATTTT. Translated, it gives CASKTSGSDTDTQYF.

The chain recombines TRBV6-2 or TRBV6-3 with TRBJ2-4; no clear D gene. CDR3 size: 14 residues. Germline values: CDR1 MNHEY, CDR2 SVGEGT. Trimming left V 4 bases short and J 0 bases short, with 7 bases between. The DNA for the CDR3 is TGTGCCAGCAGTTCACTGGTAGCCAAAAACATTCAGTACTTC. The encoded protein is CASSSLVAKNIQYF.

The rearrangement links TRBV5-6 to TRBJ1-5, with unresolved D. This CDR3 has 14 residues. Trimming removed 4 bases from V and 10 bases from J, with 18 bases in between. Germline CDR1 reads SGHDT; CDR2 reads YYEEEE. CDR3 DNA sequence: TGTGCCAGCAGCGTCAGACGGGGTGGGGTCCCCCAGCATTTT. This gives the protein CASSVRRGGVPQHF.

The table lists this clone with a few counts. J is TRBJ1-1 and V is TRBV27; 7 bases map to TRBD1. Germline V lookup: CDR1 MNHEY, CDR2 SMNVEV (reference sequence). V shed 5 bases, J shed 0 bases, and the junction held 3 bases outside the gene matches. The CDR3 covers 14 residues. The DNA of the CDR3 is TGTGCCAGCAGTCAGACAGGGCTGAACACTGAAGCTTTCTTT. This sequence encodes CASSQTGLNTEAFF.

This clone showed up just a few times. The chain has TRBV2 and TRBJ2-1; the match to TRBD1 covers 12 bases. Germline V lookup: CDR1 SNHLY, CDR2 FYNNEI. The V and J ends lost 3 bases and 7 bases, in that order; junction bases with no gene match: 1. The CDR3 sequence is 14 residues long. Written as DNA, the CDR3 is TGTGCCAGCAGTGAGGGACAGGGGGCAAATGAGCAGTTCTTC. This encodes CASSEGQGANEQFF.

This sequence joins TRBV6-5 and TRBJ2-1; D gene ambiguous. This CDR3 comprises 12 residues. Looked up from germline, CDR1 is MNHEY and CDR2 is SVGAGI. V was clipped by 8 bases and J by 8 bases, with 13 bases between them. CDR3 in amino acids: CASGRDWDEQFF. The CDR3 bases are TGTGCCAGCGGGCGAGATTGGGATGAGCAGTTCTTC.

The CDR3 protein is CASSMSGVYNEQFF. DNA for the CDR3: TGTGCCAGTAGTATGAGCGGGGTATACAATGAGCAGTTCTTC. The V call is TRBV19, the J call TRBJ2-1; 7 positions match TRBD2. This CDR3 comprises 14 residues. V gave up 3 bases and J gave up 4 bases; unmatched junction bases: 3. Germline values: CDR1 LNHDA, CDR2 SQIVND (reference sequence).

In DNA form, the CDR3 reads TGTGCCAGCAGCTTGGCCGCGGGGAACACTGAAGCTTTCTTT. Protein: CASSLAAGNTEAFF. The rearrangement joins TRBV5-6 to TRBJ1-1; D is uncertain. This CDR3 contains 14 residues. Germline-derived CDR1 and CDR2 are SGHDT and YYEEEE. Between the trimmed V and J ends, which lost 0 bases and 1 base, there was a span of 7 bases. Using reference TRBV5-6 and TRBJ1-1 for the parts outside the CDR3, the full variable domain is DAGVTQSPTHLIKTRGQQVTLRCSPKSGHDTVSWYQQALGQGPQFIFQYYEEEERQRGNFPDRFSGHQFPNYSSELNVNALLLGDSALYLCASSLAAGNTEAFFGQGTRLTVV.

The chain links TRBV12-5 to TRBJ2-7, with TRBD2 matching 7 bases. Germline V gene lookup returns CDR1 LGHNT and CDR2 FRNRAP. The CDR3 is 15 amino acids. V shed 1 base and J 2 bases; nucleotides not matched to a gene: 5. CDR3 in DNA: TGTGCTAGTGGTTTGGCACGGGCGGGGGCCTACGAGCAGTACTTC. It is translated as CASGLARAGAYEQYF.